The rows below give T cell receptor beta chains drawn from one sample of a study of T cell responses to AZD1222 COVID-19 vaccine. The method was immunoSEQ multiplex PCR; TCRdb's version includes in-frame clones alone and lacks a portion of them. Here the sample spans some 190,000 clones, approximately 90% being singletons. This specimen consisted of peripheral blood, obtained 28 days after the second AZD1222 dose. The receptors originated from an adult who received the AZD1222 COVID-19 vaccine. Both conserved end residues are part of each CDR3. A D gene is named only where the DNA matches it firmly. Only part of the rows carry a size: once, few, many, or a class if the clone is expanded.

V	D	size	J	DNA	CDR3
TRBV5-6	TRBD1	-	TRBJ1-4	TGTGCCAGCAGCCTCGGGACAGGGCTGGATAATGAAAAACTGTTTTTT	CASSLGTGLDNEKLFF
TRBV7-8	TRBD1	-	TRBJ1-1	TGTGCCAGCAGCACTCGGACAGGGCATGAAGCTTTCTTT	CASSTRTGHEAFF
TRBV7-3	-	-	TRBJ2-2	TGTGCCAGCAGCCCAAGTACGAACACCGGGGAGCTGTTTTTT	CASSPSTNTGELFF
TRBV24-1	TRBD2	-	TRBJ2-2	TGTGCCACCAGTGATTCCACTAGCGGGATCGACGTCGGGGAGCTGTTTTTT	CATSDSTSGIDVGELFF
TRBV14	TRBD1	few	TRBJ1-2	TGTGCCAGCAGACCCGGGACAGGGTTTAACTATGGCTACACCTTC	CASRPGTGFNYGYTF
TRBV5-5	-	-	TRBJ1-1	TGTGCCAGCAGCTTTTGGGGTAATACTGAAGCTTTCTTT	CASSFWGNTEAFF
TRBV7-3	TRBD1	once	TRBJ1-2	TGTGCCAGCAGCAAGGGGGTCAGGGGGAATGACTATGGCTACACCTTC	CASSKGVRGNDYGYTF
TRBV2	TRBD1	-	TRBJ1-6	TGTGCCAGCAGTGACAGGGGGAGAAATTCACCCCTCCACTTT	CASSDRGRNSPLHF
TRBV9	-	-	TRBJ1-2	TGTGCCAGCACCCTAGGGGTGACTAACTATGGCTACACCTTC	CASTLGVTNYGYTF
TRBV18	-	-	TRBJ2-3	TGTGCCAGCTCACCATTCGATAGCGGAAACACAGATACGCAGTATTTT	CASSPFDSGNTDTQYF
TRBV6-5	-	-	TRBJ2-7	TGTGCCAGCACCACAGGGACACTGTCCTACGAGCAGTACTTC	CASTTGTLSYEQYF
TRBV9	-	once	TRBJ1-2	TGTGCCAGCAGCGTAGATCCGGGGAGCTTCTATGGCTACACCTTC	CASSVDPGSFYGYTF
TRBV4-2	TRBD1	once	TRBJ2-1	TGTGCCAGCAGCCGGACAGGCCGCTCCTACAATGAGCAGTTCTTC	CASSRTGRSYNEQFF
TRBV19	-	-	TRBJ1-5	TGTGCCAGTATTCTCCAAGGCAGCTTGGGGCCCCAGCATTTT	CASILQGSLGPQHF
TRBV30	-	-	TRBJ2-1	TGTGCCTGGAGTGTACATAAGGGGACCGAGCAGTTCTTC	CAWSVHKGTEQFF
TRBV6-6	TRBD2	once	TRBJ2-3	TGTGCCAGCAGTCGCCTGGGGGGGTTGGGAGATACGCAGTATTTT	CASSRLGGLGDTQYF
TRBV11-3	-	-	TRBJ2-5	TGTGCCAGCAGCTTGGAGGGACAGCTCCAAGAGACCCAGTACTTC	CASSLEGQLQETQYF
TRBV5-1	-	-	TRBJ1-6	TGCGCCAGCAGCTTGGCTCAGGGACACCTGGATTCACCCCTCCACTTT	CASSLAQGHLDSPLHF